This section outlines one TCR beta chain sequence together with its context. This sample is drawn from a study of blood T cell repertoires in COVID-19. Whole-study context: The United States, Italy and Spain were the sources of the acute and convalescent COVID-19 samples. PBMCs, B-cell-depleted T cells, or T cells provided the cDNA or gDNA that made up the material.

Original data processing: Using reference gene primer amplification, nucleated cell counts were estimated. The protocol was immunoSEQ multiplex PCR, while the TCRdb copy is restricted to in-frame clones and leaves out a portion. That table gives V, J and clone size, and the DNA gave D and trimming. Of about 270,000 clones detected, approximately 89% appear once; the ten largest clones hold roughly 8%. V lost 0 bases to trimming and J lost 0 bases, with 8 bases between them. The CDR3 runs to 15 residues. Germline values: CDR1 MNHEY, CDR2 SVGAGI. Input material: peripheral blood. This TCR derives from a middle-aged man with active or convalescent COVID-19. The chain couples TRBV6-5 to TRBJ1-2, with D unresolved. The CDR3 DNA sequence: TGTGCCAGCAGTTACTCGATGTCGGCTAACTATGGCTACACCTTC. Translating gives CASSYSMSANYGYTF.